The present TCR beta chain was sequenced within a study of CD8 T cells in Susac syndrome. J was trimmed by 1 base and V by 4 bases; bases with no gene match: 4. The CDR3 runs to 15 residues. Germline V CDR1 and CDR2: MNHEY, SVGEGT. The authors reverse transcribed about 0.5 to 1 ug RNA with random hexamers. The TCR beta CDR3 was amplified by immunoSEQ multiplex PCR across 54 Vbeta, 13 Jbeta. Each CDR3 protein gets one entry after TCRdb re-called the immunoSEQ multiplex PCR reads with MiXCR. Among about 300,000 distinct CDR3 sequences listed, about nine tenths were seen once. The TCR originated in a human donor with multiple sclerosis. The sample consisted of CD8+ T cells from PBMCs. The chain couples TRBV6-2 or TRBV6-3 to TRBJ2-7, with 10 bases matching TRBD2. CDR3 residues: CASSSGLAESYEQYF. CDR3 nucleotides: TGTGCCAGCAGTTCCGGACTAGCGGAGTCCTACGAGCAGTACTTC.